This TCR beta chain was documented in a study of T cells in Graves' hyperthyroidism and ophthalmopathy. Exclusion of a patient resulted from uncontrolled infection, other autoimmune disease, pregnancy or lactation. The trim removed 0 bases at V and 1 base at J, leaving 4 bases unmatched. Germline CDR1 SEHNR, CDR2 FQNEAQ (reference sequence). There are 17 residues in the CDR3. This clonotype came up many times. Its antigen is currently unknown. TCR beta CDR3 sequences were amplified from RNA transcripts. When the TCR CDR3 underwent first-round RT-PCR, the HTBI primer set was used. Using its own MiXCR run on the multiplex PCR reads, TCRdb lists one record per CDR3 protein. The table has 500,000 to 750,000 distinct CDR3 sequences, 40% to 55% seen once; the top ten hold roughly 8.2%. The study, taken as a whole, reports: In blood, most of the thyroid clonotypes expanded above 0.001 were also present.

The sequenced material came from peripheral blood or thyroid tissue (not recorded which). This chain connects TRBV7-9 to TRBJ2-5; TRBD2 agrees at 11 bases. This TCR was recovered from a woman aged 18-30 years with Graves' hyperthyroidism. Here the CDR3 reads CASSLAGLADRQETQYF. CDR3 nucleotide sequence: TGTGCCAGCAGCTTAGCGGGACTAGCGGACCGCCAAGAGACCCAGTACTTC.